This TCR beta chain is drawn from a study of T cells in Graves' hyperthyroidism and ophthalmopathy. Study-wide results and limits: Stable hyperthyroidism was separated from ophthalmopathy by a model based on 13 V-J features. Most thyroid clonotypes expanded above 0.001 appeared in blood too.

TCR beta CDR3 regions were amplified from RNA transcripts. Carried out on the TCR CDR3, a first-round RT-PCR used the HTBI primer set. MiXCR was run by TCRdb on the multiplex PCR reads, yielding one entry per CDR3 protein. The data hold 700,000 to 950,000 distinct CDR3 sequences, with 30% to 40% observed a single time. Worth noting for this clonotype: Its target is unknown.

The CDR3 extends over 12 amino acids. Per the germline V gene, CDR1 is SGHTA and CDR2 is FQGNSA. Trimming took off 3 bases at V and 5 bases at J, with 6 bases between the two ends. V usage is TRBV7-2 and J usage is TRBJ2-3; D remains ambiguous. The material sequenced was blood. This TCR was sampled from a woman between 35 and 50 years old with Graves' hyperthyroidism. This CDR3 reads CASSFTVDTQYF. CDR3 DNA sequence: TGTGCCAGCAGCTTCACAGTAGATACGCAGTATTTT. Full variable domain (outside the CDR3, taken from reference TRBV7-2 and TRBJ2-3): GAGVSQSPSNKVTEKGKDVELRCDPISGHTALYWYRQSLGQGLEFLIYFQGNSAPDKSGLPSDRFSAERTGGSVSTLTIQRTQQEDSAVYLCASSFTVDTQYFGPGTRLTVL.